This note documents a single T cell receptor (beta chain) sequence. A few counts support this clone. Its antigen is unknown. It has no much larger one-base neighbor in the sample; base qualities were not kept. TCRbeta CDR3 regions were amplified from genomic DNA using the immunoSEQ Assay, a bias-controlled multiplex PCR. Per the source publication's procedure: Within the assay, amplification of reference gene primers was used to estimate how many nucleated cells each sample contained. Sequence reads were collapsed and filtered to measure the absolute abundance of every unique TCRbeta CDR3 rearrangement. For each sample, productive Simpson clonality was calculated as the square root of Simpson's diversity index across productive rearrangements. The source is immuneACCESS, and TCRdb retained only in-frame sequences with V and J called. Part of the clones is not carried over; for the studies checked, unresolved V genes explain less than half of this, and the remainder is unexplained. V and J calls plus clone size are reproduced from that table; the DNA served to infer D and trimming. This sample holds a few hundred thousand clones; about 86% were observed only once. The ten largest clones add up to around 14% of the sample.

The data derive from a study of blood T cell repertoires in COVID-19 (dated by TCRdb to 2020 to 2022). Notes on the research overall: Samples covering the acute and convalescent phases of COVID-19 were provided by collaborators in the United States, Italy and Spain. The material from the prospective study consisted of cDNA or gDNA derived from T cells, B-cell-depleted T cells, or PBMCs. The dataset comprised deeply sampled blood TCRbeta repertoires from subjects exposed to, actively infected with, or recovered from COVID-19. The repertoires were released in a freely available public database meant as a resource for research on the immune response to SARS-CoV-2. Samples were obtained from the ongoing ImmuneRACE study (first 160 participants) and from about 1,300 subjects provided by 6 global collaborators. Nearly every sample came with metadata listing a de-identified subject ID, COVID-19 status, age in years and sex. HLA class I and class II types, where available, came from metadata supplied by the sample provider rather than from assay-based typing. General conclusions and limits of the study: The quantity of clinical and demographic metadata differed by source and by participant and was supplied without curation.

The CDR3, cysteine through phenylalanine, is 15 amino acids long. CDR3 DNA only is kept here, 45 bases in frame from base 1. CDR1 and CDR2 (MNHEY, SVGAGI) derive from the germline V gene. Trimming leaves V shorter by 5 bases and J shorter by 6 bases, with the junction holding 8 bases beyond the gene matches. In Seattle, one collaborating source enrolled patients while the infection was active and tracked those patients longitudinally over the course of disease. Each collaborating institution followed its own protocols to collect whole blood in K2EDTA tubes. For TCRbeta analysis, collaborators shipped samples in one of three forms: frozen whole blood, isolated PBMCs, or DNA extracted from either of those sample types.

This chain joins TRBV6-5 to TRBJ1-4; TRBD1 matches 8 bases in the middle. This TCR came from a person aged 70 to 80 with COVID-19, enrolled during active disease. The specimen sequenced was peripheral blood. The CDR3 region reads CASSMQGAWDEKLFF. The nucleotide sequence is TGTGCCAGCAGTATGCAGGGGGCATGGGATGAAAAACTGTTTTTT.